This TCR beta chain was retrieved from a study of spatial heterogeneity in lung cancer. Findings and limits, study-wide: The counts of expanded TCRs, ubiquitous and regional, tracked ubiquitous and regional nonsynonymous mutations, respectively. Estimated TCR-seq coverage of tumor T cells was only 6% to 9% for alpha chains. For beta chains, the corresponding estimate was around 13%. Intratumoral expanded alpha and beta TCR counts were found to track tumor mutation counts.

As for time point: sample taken at primary tumor resection. Whole RNA obtained from tumor, nontumor lung or frozen PBMC underwent sequencing without sorting. MiXCR, run by TCRdb on the 5' RACE reads, gives a single entry per CDR3 protein. This sample has more than 20,000 distinct CDR3 sequences; about 2.7% occur once, and the top ten carry about 7.3%. V was trimmed by 4 bases and J by 7 bases, leaving 14 bases between them. This CDR3 is built from 14 residues. Germline-derived CDR1 and CDR2 are SGHAT and FQNNGV. At least ten counts were recorded for this clonotype. Its target is not known. This TCR was sampled from a male donor with early-stage non-small cell lung cancer. The chain combines TRBV11-2 with TRBJ2-1; the D is unclear. The sample consisted of lung tumor tissue, taken at surgery. The DNA of the CDR3 is TGTGCCAGCAGCTCAGAGGTATCGGGTAATGAGCAGTTCTTC. Translated, it gives CASSSEVSGNEQFF.